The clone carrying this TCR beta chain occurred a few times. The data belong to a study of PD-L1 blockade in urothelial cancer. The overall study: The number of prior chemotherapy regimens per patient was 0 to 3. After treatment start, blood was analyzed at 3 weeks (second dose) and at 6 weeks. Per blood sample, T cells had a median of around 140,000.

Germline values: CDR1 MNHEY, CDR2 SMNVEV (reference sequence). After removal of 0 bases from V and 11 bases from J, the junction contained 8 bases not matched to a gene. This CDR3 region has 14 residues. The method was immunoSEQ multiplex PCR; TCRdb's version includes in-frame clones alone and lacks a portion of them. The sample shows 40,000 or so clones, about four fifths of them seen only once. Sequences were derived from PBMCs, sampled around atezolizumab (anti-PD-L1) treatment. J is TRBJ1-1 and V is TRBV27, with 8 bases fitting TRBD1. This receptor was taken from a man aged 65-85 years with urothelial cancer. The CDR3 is CASSLSLRTGSAFF. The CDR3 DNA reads TGTGCCAGCAGTTTATCACTCAGGACAGGGTCCGCTTTCTTT.